This T cell receptor beta chain was sequenced for a study of cytomegalovirus exposure and HLA in healthy donors. With 60 Vbeta and 13 Jbeta primers, the PCR was carried out. The repertoire was sequenced with immunoSEQ multiplex PCR; TCRdb's copy has only in-frame clones and lacks some. The table shows roughly 200,000 clones, with about nine tenths occurring only once. On this clone itself: In the same sample, other DNA sequences code for this CDR3.

The V and J ends lost 0 bases and 5 bases respectively, with 24 bases between them. This CDR3 has 18 amino acids. The germline V gene has CDR1 SGDLS and CDR2 YYNGEE. Sample: PBMCs. V and J are TRBV9 and TRBJ2-7; tentatively, D is TRBD2 (6 bases). The source is a man aged 25-45 years in good health and CMV-seronegative. The CDR3, as DNA: TGTGCCAGCAGCGTAGGTAACGGGGGAAGTAGTACTGCGGACGAGCAGTACTTC. Translation: CASSVGNGGSSTADEQYF.